This TCR beta chain originates from a study of metastatic and nonmetastatic thyroid tumors. For the study at large: Comparative analysis of repertoires was undertaken across blood and tumor or nodule tissue obtained from malignant and benign thyroid patients. General study findings and limits: Across blood and tumor, TCR beta diversity in malignant thyroid tumors was reportedly significantly higher than in benign nodules.

As handled by the study authors: It was from CDR3 differences across clinicopathological groups that a distant-metastasis classifier for papillary thyroid cancer was built. TCRdb re-called clones from the PCR reads using MiXCR. The V and J calls come from TCRdb's annotation, not from the publication. In the table there are 30,000 to 40,000 clones, 13% of which are singletons. The CDR3 consists of 10 residues. Germline values: CDR1 SQVTM, CDR2 ANQGSEA. V lost 6 bases to trimming and J lost 3 bases, with 5 bases between them. The table lists this clone with many counts. No antigen is known for it. Every patient underwent thyroid surgery untreated.

This receptor was taken from a female donor with papillary thyroid cancer or a benign thyroid nodule (not recorded which). Some clones in this sample may be carry-over from other donors' samples. This chain connects TRBV29-1 to TRBJ1-2, with D unclear. Input material: blood. The CDR3 DNA follows: TGCAGCGTCACAGACTATGGCTACACCTTC. Its translation: CSVTDYGYTF.